The sequence of this T cell receptor (beta chain) was determined in a study of shared T cell receptors in the human thymus (TCRdb year 2021). With respect to the entire study: The study examined how self-reactive, shared T-cell receptor alpha chains are generated in the human thymus.

As for this clone: What this receptor recognizes is not known. Base qualities are not provided; no much larger clone lies one nucleotide away.

V is clipped by 1 base and J by 0 bases, and the sequence between their germline boundaries is 16 bases long. CDR3 length: 17 amino acids, cysteine to phenylalanine. The only DNA kept is the CDR3, 51 bases in frame from the first base. The germline V gene supplies CDR1 SGHTA and CDR2 FQGNSA. Library preparation was by the immunoSEQ multiplex PCR assay. The table was pulled from immuneACCESS by TCRdb, which kept in-frame rearrangements only. Such tables lose some clones; where checked, under half of the loss comes from unresolved V genes, and the rest has no known cause. This sample has almost 550,000 clones in its table, and approximately 80% of those were observed once. More than 0.01% of the sample goes to the ten largest clones. These data were also filed under a second study, of human thymus T cells. As that second paper reports: Immunologically healthy infants undergoing open corrective cardiac surgery for congenital heart defects in Finland were used as donors. The thymus tissue came from surgical resects taken out during corrective cardiac surgery. V and J gene segment usage appeared biased in both thymic and peripheral blood repertoires. The related research reported highly overlapping thymic TCR repertoires among unrelated individuals. The study used about 8 infant thymus samples plus four related peripheral blood samples to characterize TCR alpha and beta repertoires. Donor ages ranged from roughly 7 to 250 days, and the cohort comprised six male and a couple of female infants. Thymocytes were freed from the tissue by mechanical means and kept at -70 degrees C as pellets of roughly 9-30 million cells. A QIAsymphony instrument was used to extract genomic DNA from the frozen cell pellets. TCRB and TCRAD loci were amplified from a standardized quantity of quality-controlled genomic DNA using the immunoSEQ multiplex PCR assay. The amplicons covered the V(D)J region and were long enough to include the CDR3 and to identify the V and J genes. Through the commercial immunoSEQ service, the amplicons were sequenced on an Illumina platform. Primer bias and sequencing errors were corrected as previously described, and TCRAD and TCRB were defined on the basis of the IMGT database. Analysis of the repertoires was done with immunoSEQ Analyzer 3.0 and VDJTools and included basic statistics, V/J segment usage, diversity estimates, rarefaction and pairwise overlap. To estimate diversity, the Chao1, ChaoE, Efron-Thisted, Shannon and inverse Simpson indices were applied, and diversity was also estimated on datasets down-sampled to the smallest sample. Repertoire overlap was assessed by strict matching of CDR3 nucleotide sequence, V gene and J gene, and clustering was done by Jaccard-based multidimensional scaling. Thymus samples yielded on average about 810,000 unique TCRB clonotypes, compared with roughly 92,000 from blood samples.

The chain is made from TRBV7-2 and TRBJ2-7, and possibly TRBD2, on 6 matching bases. The TCR comes from a boy younger than two with a congenital heart defect. Donor details come from another sample of the same person, matched by shared clones. Source material: thymocytes. The DNA sequence follows: TGTGCCAGCAGCTTAGACCGGTTTAGCGGAGGCTCCTACGAGCAGTACTTC. It translates to CASSLDRFSGGSYEQYF.